One sample yielded the 14 T cell receptor beta chains listed below, sequenced in a study of spatial heterogeneity in lung cancer. TCRdb analysed the 5' RACE reads with MiXCR anew, one entry per CDR3 protein. The sample holds roughly 110,000 distinct CDR3 sequences, roughly 10% seen once. Indicated time point: blood at routine non-recurrence follow-up after resection. The sample was PBMCs, taken at follow-up. The receptors here all came from a female donor with early-stage non-small cell lung cancer.

The chain couples TRBV10-2 to TRBJ1-5; TRBD1 aligns across 7 bases. Germline CDR1 and CDR2: WSHSY and SAAADI. V was clipped by 6 bases and J by 7 bases; unmatched bases: 9. The CDR3 has 14 amino acids. The CDR3 coding sequence is TGCGCCAGCAGCTTGACAGGGACAAGCCAGCCCCAGCATTTT. Amino acid sequence: CASSLTGTSQPQHF.

Ten or more counts support this clonotype. The rearrangement links TRBV24-1 to TRBJ2-1, with D perhaps matching TRBD1 (6 bases). Germline CDR1 KGHDR, CDR2 SFDVKD. This CDR3 spans 15 amino acids. Trimming cost V 4 bases and J 5 bases, with 14 bases left between them. CDR3 in DNA: TGTGCCACCAGTGACCCCCGGACAGTCGACAATGAGCAGTTCTTC. Its translation: CATSDPRTVDNEQFF.

The table lists this clonotype with many counts. The genes are TRBV27 and TRBJ1-5; D possibly corresponds to TRBD1 (5 bases). Per germline, CDR1 MNHEY and CDR2 SMNVEV (reference sequence). CDR3 length: 15 residues. V lost 1 base, J lost 6 bases, and 13 bases lay in between. In DNA form, the CDR3 reads TGTGCCAGCAGTTTATTTGGTCAGGGAAGTCAGCCCCAGCATTTT. It specifies CASSLFGQGSQPQHF.

This clonotype was found a few times. This sequence joins TRBV12-3 or TRBV12-4 and TRBJ1-2; tentative D call: TRBD1 (5 bases). Trimming removed 6 bases at V and 4 bases at J, with 12 bases between. The CDR3 has 13 residues. This chain's CDR3 is CASSNDRAYGYTF. The CDR3 DNA reads TGTGCCAGCAGCAACGACAGAGCCTATGGCTACACCTTC.

The chain links TRBV7-6 to TRBJ2-7, with a tentative D call TRBD2 (6 bases). Per the germline V gene, CDR1 is SGHVS and CDR2 is FNYEAQ. This CDR3 region has 13 residues. V lost 5 bases, J lost 6 bases, and 14 bases lay in between. CDR3 loop: CASSRGSGLEQYF. The DNA for the CDR3 is TGTGCCAGCAGCCGGGGGTCGGGGCTCGAGCAGTACTTC.

This clonotype was recorded at least ten times. The chain couples TRBV10-2 to TRBJ1-5; no definite D call. CDR1 is WSHSY and CDR2 is SAAADI in the germline V gene. Between the trimmed V and J ends, which lost 2 bases and 5 bases, there was a span of 4 bases. The CDR3 totals 12 residues. For the CDR3, the DNA is TGCGCCAGCAGTGAGCTTTATCAGCCCCAGCATTTT. Translating it yields CASSELYQPQHF.

V usage is TRBV5-4 and J usage is TRBJ2-5; D gene unclear. Looked up from germline, CDR1 is SGHNT and CDR2 is YYREEE (reference sequence). V lost 4 bases and J lost 2, with 9 bases in between. The CDR3 runs 13 residues. In nucleotides, the CDR3 is TGTGCCAGCAGCACAAACTATCAAGAGACCCAGTACTTC. Protein sequence: CASSTNYQETQYF.

The chain's CDR3 is CASSYLDRTTYEQYF. The CDR3 DNA reads TGTGCCAGCAGTTACTTGGACAGGACTACCTACGAGCAGTACTTC. The chain carries TRBV6-5 and TRBJ2-7, with D maybe TRBD1 (7 bases). V was cut by 1 base and J by 2 bases, with 12 bases left in between. CDR1 and CDR2 (germline): MNHEY, SVGAGI. The CDR3 is 15 amino acids.

This clonotype was counted between two and nine times. The chain couples TRBV2 to TRBJ2-6, with 9 bases matching TRBD1. The V segment lost 6 bases and the J segment 2 bases; nucleotides outside the gene matches: 8. Germline lookup yields CDR1 SNHLY and CDR2 FYNNEI. The CDR3 sequence is 17 residues long. CDR3 coding DNA: TGTGCCAGCAGCCTAGGGACAGGGCGAACTGGGGCCAACGTCCTGACTTTC. It yields the protein CASSLGTGRTGANVLTF.

The chain is built from TRBV9 and TRBJ1-3; D perhaps matches TRBD1 (5 bases). Trimming left V 0 bases short and J 0 bases short, with 10 bases between. The germline V gene encodes CDR1 SGDLS and CDR2 YYNGEE. CDR3 length equals 16 residues. The CDR3 DNA reads TGTGCCAGCAGCGTAGGAGGGGCAATCTCTGGAAACACCATATATTTT. It is translated as CASSVGGAISGNTIYF.

This clonotype was recorded once. The chain uses TRBV6-5 and TRBJ2-5; D might be TRBD2 (5 bases). Germline values: CDR1 MNHEY, CDR2 SVGAGI. CDR3 length: 14 amino acids. V lost 2 bases, J lost 2 bases, and 9 bases lay in between. The DNA of the CDR3 is TGTGCCAGCAGTTACGGTAGCGCTCAAGAGACCCAGTACTTC. Encoded protein: CASSYGSAQETQYF.

There are many counts of this clonotype. The chain recombines TRBV19 with TRBJ2-2, with a possible D match to TRBD2 (6 bases). V was shortened by 3 bases and J by 3 bases, with 8 bases between the two germline ends. Germline CDR1 and CDR2: LNHDA and SQIVND (reference sequence). CDR3 size: 14 residues. The CDR3 reads CASSITGDTGELFF. The DNA of the CDR3 is TGTGCCAGTAGTATCACGGGAGACACCGGGGAGCTGTTTTTT.

This clonotype was seen ten or more times. The chain is built from TRBV6-1 and TRBJ1-1, with TRBD1 identical over 8 bases. V shed 6 bases, J shed 0 bases, and the junction held 9 bases outside the gene matches. The CDR3 totals 16 residues. Germline CDR1 MNHNS, CDR2 SASEGT. The chain's CDR3 is CASRAQGARMNTEAFF. The CDR3 nucleotides are TGTGCCAGCAGGGCGCAGGGGGCGCGGATGAACACTGAAGCTTTCTTT.

The chain employs TRBV12-3 or TRBV12-4 and TRBJ1-4, with 10 bases identical to TRBD1. CDR3 size: 14 residues. The trim removed 4 bases at V and 8 bases at J, leaving 4 bases unmatched. The CDR3 loop reads CASSSGQGIEKLFF. CDR3 sequence (DNA): TGTGCCAGCAGTTCGGGACAGGGGATCGAAAAACTGTTTTTT.